Following are 15 T cell receptor beta chains from one sample sequenced in a study of T cell responses to AZD1222 COVID-19 vaccine. The method was immunoSEQ multiplex PCR; TCRdb's version includes in-frame clones alone and lacks a portion of them. The repertoire has roughly 100,000 clones, around 86% of them found once; the top ten carry approximately 5%. Sample: peripheral blood, taken on day 0 of AZD1222 vaccination. Receptor source: an adult in good health.

V is TRBV11-2 and J is TRBJ2-1; tentative D call: TRBD1 (5 bases). Trimming took 5 bases from V and 1 from J, leaving 15 bases between them. The CDR3 loop spans 16 amino acids. From germline, CDR1 is SGHAT and CDR2 FQNNGV. The CDR3 DNA sequence: TGTGCCAGCAGCATCCCCAGGGTAGAATCCTACAATGAGCAGTTCTTC. This sequence encodes CASSIPRVESYNEQFF. The variable domain in full, with the rest retrieved from reference TRBV11-2 and TRBJ2-1, is EAGVAQSPRYKIIEKRQSVAFWCNPISGHATLYWYQQILGQGPKLLIQFQNNGVVDDSQLPKDRFSAERLKGVDSTLKIQPAKLEDSAVYLCASSIPRVESYNEQFFGPGTRLTVL.

The rearrangement links TRBV5-1 to TRBJ2-1, with 11 nucleotides matching TRBD2. This CDR3 has 17 residues. Germline V gene sequence: CDR1 SGHRS, CDR2 YFSETQ. V was clipped by 3 bases and J by 7 bases; unmatched bases: 12. CDR3 nucleotides: TGCGCCAGCAGCTCCACAAGCTGGGCTAGCGGGAGGAATGAGCAGTTCTTC. This codes for CASSSTSWASGRNEQFF.

This clone was observed a few times. This chain links TRBV24-1 with TRBJ2-3; D not certain. The CDR3 is 12 amino acids. Trimming left V 3 bases short and J 5 bases short, with 5 bases between. The germline V gene encodes CDR1 KGHDR and CDR2 SFDVKD. As DNA, the CDR3 is TGTGCCACCAGTGATGACCGAGATACGCAGTATTTT. It codes for CATSDDRDTQYF.

This clone has a single count. The chain has TRBV30 and TRBJ1-4, with D perhaps matching TRBD1 (6 bases). The V gene's germline CDR1 is GTSNPN and CDR2 SVGIG (reference sequence). With 4 bases removed from V and 10 bases from J, the gap between germline ends came to 19 bases. This CDR3 contains 14 residues. The CDR3 loop is CAWIGRGGVGKLFF. In DNA, the CDR3 is TGTGCCTGGATCGGCAGGGGTGGCGTCGGAAAACTGTTTTTT.

The chain links TRBV5-8 to TRBJ1-4; D is undetermined. Germline lookup yields CDR1 SGHTS and CDR2 YDEGEE. CDR3 length: 15 amino acids. The germline V and J ends were trimmed by 4 bases and 0 bases, with 10 bases remaining between them. CDR3 loop: CASSQRPATNEKLFF. In nucleotides, the CDR3 is TGTGCCAGCAGCCAACGGCCTGCAACTAATGAAAAACTGTTTTTT. Variable domain in full (rest from reference TRBV5-8 and TRBJ1-4): EAGVTQSPTHLIKTRGQQATLRCSPISGHTSVYWYQQALGLGLQFLLWYDEGEERNRGNFPPRFSGRQFPNYSSELNVNALELEDSALYLCASSQRPATNEKLFFGSGTQLSVL.

This clone turned up a few times. This chain joins TRBV5-1 and TRBJ1-6; D gene uncertain. V lost 7 bases to trimming and J lost 3 bases, with 8 bases between them. Looked up from germline, CDR1 is SGHRS and CDR2 is YFSETQ. The CDR3 totals 13 residues. CDR3 sequence reads: CASADGYNSPLHF. The DNA of the CDR3 is TGCGCCAGCGCGGATGGCTATAATTCACCCCTCCACTTT.

This rearrangement joins TRBV5-4 to TRBJ2-5, with D possibly being TRBD1 (8 bases). From germline, CDR1 is SGHNT and CDR2 YYREEE (reference sequence). The CDR3 runs 13 residues. Trimming left V 0 bases short and J 7 bases short, with 10 bases between. CDR3 sequence: CASSLDRGGTQYF. Here the CDR3 DNA reads TGTGCCAGCAGCTTGGACAGGGGGGGGACCCAGTACTTC.

This clone was recorded only once. The chain carries TRBV6-4 and TRBJ2-1; D unresolved. CDR1 is MRHNA, CDR2 SNTAGT, per germline. The CDR3 covers 13 residues. Trimming removed 5 bases from V and 5 bases from J, with 10 bases in between. The CDR3 bases are TGTGCCAGCAGTTTCTCGTTCAACAATGAGCAGTTCTTC. This codes for CASSFSFNNEQFF.

The chain carries TRBV2 and TRBJ1-4, with 7 bases lining up with TRBD1. CDR1 and CDR2 (germline): SNHLY, FYNNEI. V was pared by 4 bases and J by 8 bases, with 7 bases of the junction left unmatched. CDR3 length: 14 residues. CDR3 nucleotides: TGTGCCAGCAGTGGACAGGGCGGGAGAGAAAAACTGTTTTTT. Translating it yields CASSGQGGREKLFF.

This rearrangement joins TRBV18 to TRBJ1-5, with 9 bases fitting TRBD1. V was pared by 3 bases and J by 0 bases, with 12 bases of the junction left unmatched. Germline V lookup: CDR1 KGHSH, CDR2 LQKENI. The CDR3 extends over 19 amino acids. Here the CDR3 DNA reads TGTGCCAGCTCACCCGGAGCGGACAGGGGATCCTATAGCAATCAGCCCCAGCATTTT. Translated: CASSPGADRGSYSNQPQHF.

The rearrangement links TRBV4-2 to TRBJ2-4, with D tentatively TRBD1 (6 bases). CDR3 length: 15 residues. Germline-derived CDR1 and CDR2 are LGHNA and YNFKEQ. Trimming removed 4 bases from V and 1 base from J, with 11 bases in between. This chain's CDR3 is CASSPGTLAKNIQYF. The CDR3 nucleotides read TGTGCCAGCAGCCCCGGGACACTGGCCAAAAACATTCAGTACTTC.

The CDR3 DNA follows: TGTGCCACCAGTGATTTAGTGAGGTCTGGAAACACCATATATTTT. It codes for CATSDLVRSGNTIYF. The chain combines TRBV24-1 with TRBJ1-3; D uncertain. V lost 1 base and J lost 1, with 7 bases in between. Per germline, CDR1 KGHDR and CDR2 SFDVKD. The CDR3 has 15 residues.

This clone has just one count. This chain uses TRBV10-2 with TRBJ1-5, with D unclear. Trimming left V 0 bases short and J 6 bases short, with 12 bases between. This CDR3 is built from 15 residues. Per the germline V gene, CDR1 is WSHSY and CDR2 is SAAADI. The CDR3 bases are TGCGCCAGCAGTGAGTCGTCGGGAGGTAGTCAGCCCCAGCATTTT. Its translation: CASSESSGGSQPQHF.

This chain connects TRBV6-4 to TRBJ2-2; D unclear. Per the germline V gene, CDR1 is MRHNA and CDR2 is SNTAGT. The CDR3 is 14 residues long. V dropped 0 bases and J dropped 3 bases, with 5 bases sitting between them. The CDR3 DNA reads TGTGCCAGCAGTGACTCAGGGTACACCGGGGAGCTGTTTTTT. It yields the protein CASSDSGYTGELFF.

The chain links TRBV11-2 to TRBJ2-3; TRBD1 aligns across 8 bases. Unmatched junction bases numbered 4, after V lost 0 bases and J lost 5 bases. Germline assignment: CDR1 SGHAT and CDR2 FQNNGV. CDR3 length: 15 amino acids. CDR3 bases: TGTGCCAGCAGCTTAGACAGGGGGCCGGTAGATACGCAGTATTTT. The encoded protein is CASSLDRGPVDTQYF.